This TCR beta chain was retrieved from a study of identical twins. Whole-study results and caveats: Diverse VJ usage suggested most zero-insertion clonotypes were not invariant T cells. Researchers reported weaker excess twin sharing in beta out-of-frame sequences.

This clonotype occurred many times. Its target is unknown. The CDR3 has 13 residues. V was trimmed by 1 base and J by 8 bases, leaving 11 bases between them. In germline, CDR1 is MGHDK, CDR2 SYGVNS. MiXCR, run by TCRdb on the 5' RACE reads, gives a single entry per CDR3 protein. Of approximately 670,000 distinct CDR3 sequences in the sample, roughly 6% were seen once. The chain couples TRBV25-1 to TRBJ1-2; D gene uncertain. This receptor was identified in a young man in good health. The sample taken for sequencing was naive T cells sorted from blood. The CDR3 spells CASSELAAVGYTF. In DNA, the CDR3 is TGTGCCAGCAGTGAATTGGCAGCGGTCGGCTACACCTTC.